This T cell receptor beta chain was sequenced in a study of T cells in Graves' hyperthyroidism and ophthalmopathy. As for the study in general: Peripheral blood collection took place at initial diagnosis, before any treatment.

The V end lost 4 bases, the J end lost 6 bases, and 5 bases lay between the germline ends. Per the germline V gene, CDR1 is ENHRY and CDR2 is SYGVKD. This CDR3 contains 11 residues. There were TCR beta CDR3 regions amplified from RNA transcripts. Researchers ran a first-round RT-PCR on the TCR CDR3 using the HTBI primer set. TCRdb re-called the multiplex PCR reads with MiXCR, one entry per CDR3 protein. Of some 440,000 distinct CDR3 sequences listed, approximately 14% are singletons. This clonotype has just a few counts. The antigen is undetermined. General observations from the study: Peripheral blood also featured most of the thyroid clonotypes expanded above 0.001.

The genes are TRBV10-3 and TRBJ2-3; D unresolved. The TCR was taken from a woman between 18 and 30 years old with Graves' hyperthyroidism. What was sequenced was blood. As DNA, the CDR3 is TGTGCCATCAGTGGATGGGATACGCAGTATTTT. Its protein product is CAISGWDTQYF.